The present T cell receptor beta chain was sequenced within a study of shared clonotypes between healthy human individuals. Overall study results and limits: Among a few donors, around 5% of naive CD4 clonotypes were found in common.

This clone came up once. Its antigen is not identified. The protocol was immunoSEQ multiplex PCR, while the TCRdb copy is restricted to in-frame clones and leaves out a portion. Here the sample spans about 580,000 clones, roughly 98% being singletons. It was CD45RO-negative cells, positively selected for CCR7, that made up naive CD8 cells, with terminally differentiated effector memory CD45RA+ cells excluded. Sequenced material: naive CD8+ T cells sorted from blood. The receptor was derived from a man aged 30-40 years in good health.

CDR3 DNA: TGTGCCAGTATATTAGCGTCCTCCTACAATGAGCAGTTCTTC. It encodes CASILASSYNEQFF. The chain employs TRBV28 and TRBJ2-1; a possible D gene is TRBD2 (5 bases). This CDR3 has 14 amino acids. Germline V gene sequence: CDR1 MDHEN, CDR2 SYDVKM. Trimming cost V 9 bases and J 0 bases, with 12 bases left between them.